These T cell receptor beta chains were read from a single sample in a study of blood T cell repertoires in COVID-19. Repertoires were generated with immunoSEQ multiplex PCR, while TCRdb's copy carries only in-frame clones and drops some. The table has roughly 130,000 clones, around 82% seen once. The sequenced sample consisted of PBMCs or T cells enriched from blood (not recorded which). These receptor sequences come from a man in his forties or fifties with acute COVID-19. Each CDR3 is given with its conserved first and last residue. Each record gives: CDR3 DNA, CDR3 protein, J gene, clone size, D gene, V gene. D genes are given only for firm matches. A clone size is listed for some rows: how often the clone was seen (once, few, many), or a class if it is expanded.

CDR3 DNA: TGTGCCAGCAGTTCCGAGGGACTAGCGGGAGTGGATGAGCAGTTCTTC; CDR3 protein: CASSSEGLAGVDEQFF; J gene: TRBJ2-1; clone size: NA; D gene: TRBD2; V gene: TRBV27
CDR3 DNA: TGTGCCAGCAGCTTATCCCTCTCCTACGAGCAGTACTTC; CDR3 protein: CASSLSLSYEQYF; J gene: TRBJ2-7; clone size: once; D gene: NA; V gene: TRBV11-2
CDR3 DNA: TGTGCCAGTAGTATCGATGGAGCGGGAATGATCTACGAGCAGTACTTC; CDR3 protein: CASSIDGAGMIYEQYF; J gene: TRBJ2-7; clone size: NA; D gene: TRBD2; V gene: TRBV19
CDR3 DNA: TGTGCCTGGAGTGTACATCCGAACACTGAAGCTTTCTTT; CDR3 protein: CAWSVHPNTEAFF; J gene: TRBJ1-1; clone size: NA; D gene: NA; V gene: TRBV30
CDR3 DNA: TGCGCCAGCAGCTTTTCCCCCAGGTCAACATCCTACGAGCAGTACTTC; CDR3 protein: CASSFSPRSTSYEQYF; J gene: TRBJ2-7; clone size: NA; D gene: NA; V gene: TRBV5-1
CDR3 DNA: TGTGCCAGCAGCTTAGACAGAAATCAAGAGACCCAGTACTTC; CDR3 protein: CASSLDRNQETQYF; J gene: TRBJ2-5; clone size: NA; D gene: NA; V gene: TRBV7-2
CDR3 DNA: TGTGCCAGCTCACCCCCCAGCTCCTACGAGCAGTACTTC; CDR3 protein: CASSPPSSYEQYF; J gene: TRBJ2-7; clone size: few; D gene: NA; V gene: TRBV18
CDR3 DNA: TGTGCCAGCAGCTACGATCTAGGAGAATCCTCCTACGAGCAGTACTTC; CDR3 protein: CASSYDLGESSYEQYF; J gene: TRBJ2-7; clone size: NA; D gene: NA; V gene: TRBV7-8
CDR3 DNA: TGTGCCAGCAGTCGTGAGCGGGGGCCCTACGAGCAGTACTTC; CDR3 protein: CASSRERGPYEQYF; J gene: TRBJ2-7; clone size: NA; D gene: TRBD2; V gene: TRBV6-2/TRBV6-3
CDR3 DNA: TGTGCCAGCAGAATCACAGGCAGCGCCTATGGCTACACCTTC; CDR3 protein: CASRITGSAYGYTF; J gene: TRBJ1-2; clone size: NA; D gene: NA; V gene: TRBV28
CDR3 DNA: TGTGCCAGCCGTATATCTAGCGGGGGATACAATGAGCAGTTCTTC; CDR3 protein: CASRISSGGYNEQFF; J gene: TRBJ2-1; clone size: NA; D gene: TRBD2; V gene: TRBV6-5
CDR3 DNA: TGTGCCAGCAGCTTAATAGGGGGCTCCGCAACTAATGAAAAACTGTTTTTT; CDR3 protein: CASSLIGGSATNEKLFF; J gene: TRBJ1-4; clone size: NA; D gene: TRBD1; V gene: TRBV5-4
CDR3 DNA: TGTGCCAGCAGCGTATCGACAGGGGACACTGAAGCTTTCTTT; CDR3 protein: CASSVSTGDTEAFF; J gene: TRBJ1-1; clone size: NA; D gene: TRBD1; V gene: TRBV9
CDR3 DNA: TGTGCCAGCAGCTTCGGGGGGGTCCCCTACGAGCAGTACTTC; CDR3 protein: CASSFGGVPYEQYF; J gene: TRBJ2-7; clone size: once; D gene: TRBD2; V gene: TRBV11-3
CDR3 DNA: TGTGCCACCAGCCCCAGGAAGCAGGGACAGGGTACGAGGGGCCGCTATCGGGATGGCTACACCTTC; CDR3 protein: CATSPRKQGQGTRGRYRDGYTF; J gene: TRBJ1-2; clone size: NA; D gene: TRBD1; V gene: TRBV15
CDR3 DNA: TGTGCCAGCAGCCCCGGAGGGAACACTGAAGCTTTCTTT; CDR3 protein: CASSPGGNTEAFF; J gene: TRBJ1-1; clone size: NA; D gene: NA; V gene: TRBV28
CDR3 DNA: TGTGCCAGCAGCCCGGACAGGGCTCAGCCCCAGCATTTT; CDR3 protein: CASSPDRAQPQHF; J gene: TRBJ1-5; clone size: NA; D gene: TRBD1; V gene: TRBV7-6
CDR3 DNA: TGTGCCAGCTCTCACGAGATTGCGACAACCCAAGAGACCCAGTACTTC; CDR3 protein: CASSHEIATTQETQYF; J gene: TRBJ2-5; clone size: NA; D gene: NA; V gene: TRBV18
CDR3 DNA: TGTGCCAGCAGCGGGTACTTTGGGGAAAAACTGTTTTTT; CDR3 protein: CASSGYFGEKLFF; J gene: TRBJ1-4; clone size: NA; D gene: NA; V gene: TRBV28
CDR3 DNA: TGTGCCAGCAGCTCAAGCTCCTTTAGCGGGAGGGGCCCCAATGAGCAGTTCTTC; CDR3 protein: CASSSSSFSGRGPNEQFF; J gene: TRBJ2-1; clone size: NA; D gene: TRBD2; V gene: TRBV3-1/TRBV3-2
CDR3 DNA: TGTGCCAGCAGCTTAGGGGTCACGGGAGGGATAAGGGAAAAACTGTTTTTT; CDR3 protein: CASSLGVTGGIREKLFF; J gene: TRBJ1-4; clone size: NA; D gene: NA; V gene: TRBV7-2
CDR3 DNA: TGTGCCAGCAGTACGGGACAGGGGCTCTTCGCGACCCAGTACTTC; CDR3 protein: CASSTGQGLFATQYF; J gene: TRBJ2-5; clone size: NA; D gene: TRBD1; V gene: TRBV28
CDR3 DNA: TGCAGCGTGGTTTTCTCGGGTGAAGCTTTCTTT; CDR3 protein: CSVVFSGEAFF; J gene: TRBJ1-1; clone size: NA; D gene: NA; V gene: TRBV29-1
CDR3 DNA: TGCGCCAGCAGCCAAGACAGGGAGGAGACCCAGTACTTC; CDR3 protein: CASSQDREETQYF; J gene: TRBJ2-5; clone size: once; D gene: TRBD1; V gene: TRBV5-1
CDR3 DNA: TGTGCCAGCAGCCCAGGTCCACACACACAGGGGGGAGCTTCACCCCTCCACTTT; CDR3 protein: CASSPGPHTQGGASPLHF; J gene: TRBJ1-6; clone size: NA; D gene: TRBD1; V gene: TRBV7-8
CDR3 DNA: TGTGCCAGCAGCGTGCCTGACACGAACCCTAAGACCCAGTACTTC; CDR3 protein: CASSVPDTNPKTQYF; J gene: TRBJ2-5; clone size: NA; D gene: NA; V gene: TRBV7-9
CDR3 DNA: TGCGCCAGCAGCCAAGCGCCCAGGTCCTACGAGCAGTACTTC; CDR3 protein: CASSQAPRSYEQYF; J gene: TRBJ2-7; clone size: NA; D gene: NA; V gene: TRBV4-3
CDR3 DNA: TGTGCCAGTAGGGCCGTGACAGGGGGCTTCAACACTGAAGCTTTCTTT; CDR3 protein: CASRAVTGGFNTEAFF; J gene: TRBJ1-1; clone size: NA; D gene: TRBD1; V gene: TRBV19
CDR3 DNA: TGCAGCGTTGAAATAGCGGGAAACACCGGGGAGCTGTTTTTT; CDR3 protein: CSVEIAGNTGELFF; J gene: TRBJ2-2; clone size: NA; D gene: TRBD2; V gene: TRBV29-1
CDR3 DNA: TGTGCCAGCAGTTTGCGGAACTTGAACACTGAAGCTTTCTTT; CDR3 protein: CASSLRNLNTEAFF; J gene: TRBJ1-1; clone size: NA; D gene: NA; V gene: TRBV27
CDR3 DNA: TGCGCCAGCAGCTTGTATTCTAGCGGGAGGCGGCTCAATGAGCAGTTCTTC; CDR3 protein: CASSLYSSGRRLNEQFF; J gene: TRBJ2-1; clone size: NA; D gene: TRBD2; V gene: TRBV5-1
CDR3 DNA: TGCAGCGTTGACGTTCCGACTGAAGCTTTCTTT; CDR3 protein: CSVDVPTEAFF; J gene: TRBJ1-1; clone size: NA; D gene: NA; V gene: TRBV29-1
CDR3 DNA: TGTGCCAGCAGTGAGTACAGGGCTGGAAACACCATATATTTT; CDR3 protein: CASSEYRAGNTIYF; J gene: TRBJ1-3; clone size: once; D gene: NA; V gene: TRBV25-1
CDR3 DNA: TGTGCCAGCAGCTTAGGCGCAACGTCCTACAATGAGCAGTTCTTC; CDR3 protein: CASSLGATSYNEQFF; J gene: TRBJ2-1; clone size: NA; D gene: NA; V gene: TRBV7-2
CDR3 DNA: TGTGCCAGTAGTATACTAGCGGAGAATGAGCAGTTCTTC; CDR3 protein: CASSILAENEQFF; J gene: TRBJ2-1; clone size: NA; D gene: TRBD2; V gene: TRBV19
CDR3 DNA: TGTGCCAGCAGCCCTCCTACAGGGGATTGGTCCTACGAGCAGTACTTC; CDR3 protein: CASSPPTGDWSYEQYF; J gene: TRBJ2-7; clone size: NA; D gene: TRBD1; V gene: TRBV7-9
CDR3 DNA: TGTGCCAGCAGCTTAGAGGGGACAGGGAAAGGCTACACCTTC; CDR3 protein: CASSLEGTGKGYTF; J gene: TRBJ1-2; clone size: NA; D gene: TRBD1; V gene: TRBV7-2
CDR3 DNA: TGCGCCAGCAGCTTGGTATCGGGACACATACGGACTAGCGGGAGAACAGATACGCAGTATTTT; CDR3 protein: CASSLVSGHIRTSGRTDTQYF; J gene: TRBJ2-3; clone size: once; D gene: TRBD2; V gene: TRBV5-1
CDR3 DNA: TGTGCCAGTAGTATGGGGGGTGCCAATGAGCAGTTCTTC; CDR3 protein: CASSMGGANEQFF; J gene: TRBJ2-1; clone size: NA; D gene: NA; V gene: TRBV19
CDR3 DNA: TGCAGCGTTGAGTCACCGCTGGAAGCGGGATATTACAATGAGCAGTTCTTC; CDR3 protein: CSVESPLEAGYYNEQFF; J gene: TRBJ2-1; clone size: NA; D gene: TRBD2; V gene: TRBV29-1
CDR3 DNA: TGTGCCAGCAGCTTATGGACAACCAACACCGGGGAGCTGTTTTTT; CDR3 protein: CASSLWTTNTGELFF; J gene: TRBJ2-2; clone size: NA; D gene: NA; V gene: TRBV5-8
CDR3 DNA: TGTGCCAGCAGTTTTGGGGGACAGGGGGTAGGCTACACCTTC; CDR3 protein: CASSFGGQGVGYTF; J gene: TRBJ1-2; clone size: NA; D gene: TRBD1; V gene: TRBV27
CDR3 DNA: TGTGCCAGTAGTACGTGGACACCCTCTGGAAACACCATATATTTT; CDR3 protein: CASSTWTPSGNTIYF; J gene: TRBJ1-3; clone size: NA; D gene: NA; V gene: TRBV19
CDR3 DNA: TGTGCCAGCAGCCCCGGCGGCATCAATCAGCCCCAGCATTTT; CDR3 protein: CASSPGGINQPQHF; J gene: TRBJ1-5; clone size: NA; D gene: NA; V gene: TRBV7-9
CDR3 DNA: TGTGCCAGCAGTCCAAACTCCTTAAGACTAGCGGGAGGGCGCACAGATACGCAGTATTTT; CDR3 protein: CASSPNSLRLAGGRTDTQYF; J gene: TRBJ2-3; clone size: NA; D gene: TRBD2; V gene: TRBV28
CDR3 DNA: TGCAGCGTTGTTGACAGTCTAGACTATGGCTACACCTTC; CDR3 protein: CSVVDSLDYGYTF; J gene: TRBJ1-2; clone size: once; D gene: NA; V gene: TRBV29-1
CDR3 DNA: TGTGCCAGCAGCCCCCGAGGGGGAGTAAGCGACAATGAGCAGTTCTTC; CDR3 protein: CASSPRGGVSDNEQFF; J gene: TRBJ2-1; clone size: NA; D gene: NA; V gene: TRBV7-2
CDR3 DNA: TGTGCCAGCAGACTCGGGCGGGGCGCCTACGAGCAGTACTTC; CDR3 protein: CASRLGRGAYEQYF; J gene: TRBJ2-7; clone size: NA; D gene: NA; V gene: TRBV2